The TCR beta chain described here comes from a study of T cell responses to AZD1222 COVID-19 vaccine. The study's findings and limits: Seropositive at baseline were only five or six AZD1222 recipients. Clonal diversity was possibly underestimated, and the donors were mostly white British, with more females.

V gave up 7 bases and J gave up 3 bases; unmatched junction bases: 4. The CDR3 length is 13 residues. CDR1 is KGHDR, CDR2 SFDVKD, per germline. For this clone: Its cognate antigen is unknown.

The repertoire was sequenced with immunoSEQ multiplex PCR; TCRdb's copy has only in-frame clones and lacks some. The data show 95,000 to 150,000 clones, around 85% seen once. The sequenced sample was peripheral blood, obtained on day 0 of AZD1222 vaccination. The chain uses TRBV24-1 and TRBJ1-2, with 7 bases aligning to TRBD1. The TCR originated in an adult in good health. This CDR3 is CATSQGGDYGYTF. The CDR3 bases are TGTGCCACCAGCCAAGGGGGCGACTATGGCTACACCTTC.